This TCR beta chain appears in the sequencing data of a study of T-cell reconstitution after alpha-beta-depleted transplantation in children. This clonotype was counted many times. Unique molecular identifiers tagged the TCRbeta library. From the PCR reads, TCRdb called clonotypes with MiXCR, one entry per CDR3 protein. This table has 200,000 to 300,000 distinct CDR3 sequences, around 12% appearing once. V was shortened by 4 bases and J by 1 base, with 11 bases between the two germline ends. The germline gives CDR1 SGHRS, CDR2 YFSETQ. This CDR3 is 15 amino acids long. The V and J genes are TRBV5-1 and TRBJ2-2; D might be TRBD2 (5 bases). Sequenced here: PBMCs from the stem cell graft donor, sampled from the stem cell graft. The receptor was derived from a human donor who donated a stem cell graft to a child with acute lymphoblastic leukemia. The CDR3 reads CASSGRDGNTGELFF. CDR3 DNA sequence: TGCGCCAGCAGCGGCCGGGATGGGAACACCGGGGAGCTGTTTTTT.